Included here is one T cell receptor (beta chain) sequence, with context. Original handling: For nucleated cells, counts were estimated from reference gene primer amplification. The method was immunoSEQ multiplex PCR; TCRdb's version includes in-frame clones alone and lacks a portion of them. V and J calls plus clone size are reproduced from that table; the DNA served to infer D and trimming. The sample lists around 310,000 clones, 70% to 90% occurring once. Germline loops: CDR1 MGHRA, CDR2 YSYEKL. The CDR3 contains 16 residues. Trimming took off 2 bases at V and 0 bases at J, with 13 bases between the two ends. The sample originates from a study of blood T cell repertoires in COVID-19. Study at large: Researchers got acute and convalescent COVID-19 samples from the United States, Italy and Spain. Sources were T cells, B-cell-depleted T cells, or PBMCs; the material itself was cDNA or gDNA.

This receptor was identified in a woman aged 45-59 years with active or convalescent COVID-19. The sample taken for sequencing was peripheral blood. The rearrangement uses TRBV4-1 and TRBJ1-1; D is possibly TRBD1 (6 bases). CDR3 bases: TGCGCCAGCAGCCAACCCGGGACATCCTTGAACACTGAAGCTTTCTTT. Translating it yields CASSQPGTSLNTEAFF.